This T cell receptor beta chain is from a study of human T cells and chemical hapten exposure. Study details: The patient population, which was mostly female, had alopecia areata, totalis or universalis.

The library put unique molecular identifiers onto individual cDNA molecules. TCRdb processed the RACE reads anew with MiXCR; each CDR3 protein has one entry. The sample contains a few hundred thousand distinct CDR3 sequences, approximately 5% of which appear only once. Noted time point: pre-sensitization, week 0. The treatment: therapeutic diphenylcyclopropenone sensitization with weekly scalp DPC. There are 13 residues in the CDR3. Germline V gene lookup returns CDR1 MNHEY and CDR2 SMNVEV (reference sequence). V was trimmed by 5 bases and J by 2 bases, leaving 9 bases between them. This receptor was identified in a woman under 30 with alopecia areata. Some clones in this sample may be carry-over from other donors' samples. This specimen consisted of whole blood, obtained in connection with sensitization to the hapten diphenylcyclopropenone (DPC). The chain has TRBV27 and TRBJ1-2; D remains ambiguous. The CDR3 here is CASSRESNYGYTF. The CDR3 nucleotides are TGTGCCAGCAGTCGTGAGTCAAACTATGGCTACACCTTC.